This T cell receptor beta chain originates from a study of T cell responses to AZD1222 COVID-19 vaccine. Whole-study findings and limits: The study reported that nearly half of spike-specific TCRs target unmutated variant regions. The sample set comprised mostly white British donors with more females, and clonal diversity was possibly underestimated.

Method: immunoSEQ multiplex PCR; TCRdb's copy keeps in-frame clones and lacks some. The sample shows over 100,000 clones, 75% to 85% of them seen only once. Worth noting for this clone: Its specificity is not known.

V lost 6 bases and J lost 3, with 11 bases in between. The length of the CDR3 is 13 residues. CDR1 and CDR2 (germline): MNHEY, SVGAGI. The TCR comes from an adult who received the MenACWY meningococcal vaccine as a control. The J gene is TRBJ1-1, the V gene TRBV6-5; D remains ambiguous. The sample in question was peripheral blood, obtained 28 days after the second dose of the MenACWY control vaccine. The CDR3 reads CASSSPRDTEAFF. Written as DNA, the CDR3 is TGTGCCAGCAGCTCACCACGGGACACTGAAGCTTTCTTT.